The following is a TCR beta chain sequence with its context. Its specificity is not known. The data belong to a study of cytomegalovirus exposure and HLA in healthy donors. With 60 Vbeta and 13 Jbeta primers, the PCR was carried out. Generated by immunoSEQ multiplex PCR, the TCRdb table keeps only in-frame clones and is missing some. The table includes about 190,000 clones, about 85% detected once. At sampling all donors were nominally healthy, likely with unrecorded immune exposures. Findings and caveats of the study: Later findings reportedly placed an Asian-associated ancestry cluster below the approximately 700-donor mean for N-insertions. Roughly uniform sequencing depth across donors was assumed, possibly incorrectly. A highly shared variant cluster was judged a likely technical artifact.

CDR3 size: 16 residues. The germline gives CDR1 MDHEN, CDR2 SYDVKM. Trimming removed 3 bases from V and 0 bases from J; junction bases left unmatched: 5. The chain carries TRBV28 and TRBJ1-3; 7 bases match TRBD1. Source material: PBMCs. This TCR was sampled from a woman aged 50 to 65 in good health and CMV-seronegative. CDR3 DNA sequence: TGTGCCAGCAGTTTTGACAGGGAGAGCTCTGGAAACACCATATATTTT. Amino acids: CASSFDRESSGNTIYF.